This T cell receptor (beta chain) was documented in a study of vaccination and CD4 T cells after COVID-19. As for the study in general: Vaccinees got either two BNT162b2 doses or two mRNA-1273 doses.

MiXCR, run by TCRdb on the PCR reads, gives a single entry per CDR3 protein. The sample includes about 15,000 distinct CDR3 sequences, 66% of them seen just once. V shed 2 bases and J 0 bases; nucleotides not matched to a gene: 5. This CDR3 comprises 15 residues. CDR1 DFQATT and CDR2 SNEGSKA come from the germline V gene (reference sequence). The receptor was isolated from a human donor who had recovered from COVID-19. J is TRBJ2-3 and V is TRBV20-1; 7 bases agree with TRBD1. The material was CD4+ T cells from blood, obtained after SARS-CoV-2 vaccination. The CDR3 sequence: CSARRGQTSTDTQYF. In nucleotides, the CDR3 is TGCAGTGCTAGAAGGGGACAGACTAGCACAGATACGCAGTATTTT.